This T cell receptor beta chain was identified during a study of T cells in Graves' hyperthyroidism and ophthalmopathy. Study-level background: Any treatment followed the collection of peripheral blood at initial diagnosis.

The TCR beta CDR3 regions underwent amplification using RNA transcripts as the source. A set of HTBI primers served as the primers for a first-round RT-PCR of the TCR CDR3. MiXCR, applied by TCRdb to the multiplex PCR reads, yields one record per CDR3 protein. The sample yields about 260,000 distinct CDR3 sequences, less than 20% seen once. Exclusion of patients followed from uncontrolled infection, other autoimmune disease, pregnancy or lactation. Fresh peripheral blood, under 13 ml, was the source of the PBMCs. Ten or more counts support this clonotype. The CDR3 covers 13 residues. CDR1 SEHNR and CDR2 FQNEAQ come from the germline V gene (reference sequence). Trimming removed 9 bases from V and 10 bases from J, with 16 bases in between.

The source material was blood. The source of this sequence is a woman aged 18-30 years with Graves' ophthalmopathy. The rearrangement links TRBV7-9 to TRBJ1-6, with D perhaps matching TRBD1 (6 bases). CDR3 bases: TGTGCCAGTACCAGGGGTGAGGGGTCACCCCTCCACTTT. Amino acids: CASTRGEGSPLHF.